The rows below give T cell receptor beta chains drawn from one sample of a study of PD-1 blockade in mismatch repair-deficient tumors. The method was immunoSEQ multiplex PCR; TCRdb's version includes in-frame clones alone and lacks a portion of them. The profile shows 90,000 to 120,000 clones, under 90% of them singletons. The sequencing used peripheral blood, collected roughly eight months after starting pembrolizumab. The source of these receptors is an adult with mismatch repair-deficient cancer. Both conserved end residues are part of each CDR3. D genes are given only for firm matches. Size values are once, few and many counts, or a class for expanded clones, and some rows have none.

d_call clone_size j_call v_call cdr3_length cdr3_aa cdr3_nt
- - TRBJ2-3 TRBV29-1 14 CSVESTLSGDTQYF TGCAGCGTTGAATCGACCCTTAGCGGAGATACGCAGTATTTT
TRBD1 - TRBJ1-2 TRBV6-1 13 CASTPDRGWRYTF TGTGCCAGCACCCCGGACAGGGGTTGGCGCTACACCTTC
- few TRBJ2-1 TRBV11-3 15 CASSLEASDINEQFF TGTGCCAGCAGCTTAGAAGCTAGCGATATCAATGAGCAGTTCTTC
- - TRBJ2-7 TRBV27 14 CASSPPTHTYEQYF TGTGCCAGCAGTCCGCCGACACATACCTACGAGCAGTACTTC
- - TRBJ2-7 TRBV7-9 13 CASSPGPHYEQYF TGTGCCAGCAGTCCTGGACCGCATTACGAGCAGTACTTC
- - TRBJ1-1 TRBV7-3 14 CASSPWTADTEAFF TGTGCCAGCAGCCCGTGGACAGCAGACACCGAAGCTTTCTTT
- once TRBJ2-1 TRBV11-1 14 CASSLGGASDEQFF TGTGCCAGCAGCTTAGGAGGAGCGTCGGATGAGCAGTTCTTC
- once TRBJ2-6 TRBV5-6 16 CASSPVRYSGANVLTF TGTGCCAGCAGCCCCGTCCGTTACTCTGGGGCCAACGTCCTGACTTTC
- - TRBJ2-3 TRBV29-1 12 CSVPGPRDTQYF TGCAGCGTTCCCGGGCCTAGAGATACGCAGTATTTT
TRBD1 - TRBJ2-3 TRBV7-9 16 CASSLGTGGGSDTQYF TGTGCCAGCAGCTTGGGGACAGGGGGCGGTTCAGATACGCAGTATTTT
- - TRBJ1-1 TRBV11-3 14 CASSLEQGYTEAFF TGTGCCAGCAGCTTAGAACAGGGCTACACTGAAGCTTTCTTT
- - TRBJ1-1 TRBV15 14 CATRGVALNTEAFF TGTGCCACCCGCGGGGTCGCCTTGAACACTGAAGCTTTCTTT
- few TRBJ2-3 TRBV4-1 15 CASSQEEGEADTQYF TGCGCCAGCAGCCAAGAAGAGGGCGAGGCAGATACGCAGTATTTT
- - TRBJ1-5 TRBV11-3 14 CASSLGGSNQPQHF TGTGCCAGCAGCTTAGGGGGTAGCAATCAGCCCCAGCATTTT
TRBD1 - TRBJ1-1 TRBV25-1 15 CASNRGSGVDTEAFF TGTGCCAGCAACAGGGGTTCTGGGGTGGACACTGAAGCTTTCTTT
- - TRBJ2-3 TRBV9 16 CASSVLGGKGADTQYF TGTGCCAGCAGCGTATTGGGCGGGAAGGGGGCAGATACGCAGTATTTT
TRBD2 once TRBJ2-1 TRBV9 16 CASSVGGGRVENEQFF TGTGCCAGCAGCGTAGGTGGCGGGAGGGTGGAAAATGAGCAGTTCTTC
TRBD2 few TRBJ2-1 TRBV5-1 18 CASSFGLAGGLGWNEQFF TGCGCCAGCAGCTTCGGACTAGCGGGAGGGCTAGGATGGAATGAGCAGTTCTTC
- - TRBJ2-3 TRBV5-6 16 CASSNAQGAATDTQYF TGTGCCAGCAGCAACGCACAGGGAGCGGCAACAGATACGCAGTATTTT
- - TRBJ1-1 TRBV2 14 CASTESVRGTEAFF TGTGCCAGCACCGAATCGGTTAGGGGCACTGAAGCTTTCTTT
TRBD2 - TRBJ2-3 TRBV7-8 16 CASSPQAGGPTDTQYF TGTGCCAGCAGCCCCCAAGCGGGAGGGCCCACAGATACGCAGTATTTT
TRBD1 - TRBJ2-7 TRBV5-5 14 CASSLGGQGSEQYF TGTGCCAGCAGCTTAGGGGGACAGGGATCCGAGCAGTACTTC
TRBD1 - TRBJ1-5 TRBV19 21 CASTSRGQGFVGSEGITPQHF TGTGCCAGTACCTCCCGGGGACAGGGATTTGTCGGGAGTGAGGGGATCACCCCCCAGCATTTT
- - TRBJ2-7 TRBV5-1 15 CASSTGSEGVKEQYF TGCGCCAGCAGCACGGGGTCTGAGGGGGTAAAGGAGCAGTACTTC
- - TRBJ2-7 TRBV27 12 CASSYGQGEQYF TGTGCCAGCAGTTATGGCCAGGGCGAGCAGTACTTC
- - TRBJ1-2 TRBV4-3 15 CASSQEGYSNYGYTF TGCGCCAGCAGCCAAGAGGGTTACTCTAACTATGGCTACACCTTC
TRBD2 - TRBJ2-7 TRBV7-3 15 CASSTGTSGSYEQYF TGTGCCAGCAGCACAGGGACTAGCGGGAGTTACGAGCAGTACTTC
- few TRBJ1-2 TRBV11-1 14 CASSKTGQGLGYTF TGTGCCAGCAGCAAAACCGGGCAAGGGCTGGGCTACACCTTC
- - TRBJ1-4 TRBV27 13 CASCPRRREKLFF TGTGCCAGCTGCCCCCGCAGGCGTGAAAAACTGTTTTTT
- - TRBJ2-7 TRBV9 16 CASSVEAGPSFGEQYF TGTGCCAGCAGCGTAGAGGCAGGGCCTTCTTTCGGGGAGCAGTACTTC
TRBD1 - TRBJ2-1 TRBV29-1 13 CSVAGTGRIEQFF TGCAGCGTAGCCGGGACAGGGAGGATTGAGCAGTTCTTC
- - TRBJ2-3 TRBV19 15 CASKLSPKRTDTQYF TGTGCCAGTAAGCTTTCACCAAAACGCACAGATACGCAGTATTTT
- once TRBJ1-5 TRBV6-1 13 CASSLDRTQPQHF TGTGCCAGCAGCCTAGACAGGACTCAGCCCCAGCATTTT
TRBD2 - TRBJ2-3 TRBV7-3 14 CASSSGTSADTQYF TGTGCCAGCAGCTCCGGGACTAGCGCAGATACGCAGTATTTT
- - TRBJ2-1 TRBV9 16 CASTTRGSSSYNEQFF TGTGCCAGCACTACAAGGGGTTCCAGCTCCTACAATGAGCAGTTCTTC
- - TRBJ2-5 TRBV11-1 13 CASRVGGQETQYF TGTGCCAGCAGGGTAGGGGGGCAAGAGACCCAGTACTTC
- - TRBJ2-7 TRBV7-2 14 CASSLGGQLYEQYF TGTGCCAGCAGCTTAGGTGGACAGCTCTACGAGCAGTACTTC
- few TRBJ2-7 TRBV5-4 13 CASSKQSSYEQYF TGTGCCAGCAGCAAACAGAGCTCCTACGAGCAGTACTTC
TRBD1 - TRBJ2-3 TRBV27 13 CASKGQNTDTQYF TGTGCCAGCAAGGGACAGAACACAGATACGCAGTATTTT
TRBD2 - TRBJ2-1 TRBV11-1 14 CASRTSGGYNEQFF TGTGCCAGCAGAACTAGCGGAGGATACAATGAGCAGTTCTTC
TRBD2 - TRBJ2-4 TRBV2 12 CASFGLAGITYF TGTGCCAGCTTCGGACTAGCGGGAATTACCTACTTC
- few TRBJ1-2 TRBV10-3 13 CAISESRSPGYTF TGTGCCATCAGTGAGTCTAGGAGTCCCGGCTACACCTTC
TRBD2 - TRBJ2-1 TRBV7-6 15 CASSMLAGEWNEQFF TGTGCCAGCAGCATGCTAGCGGGAGAATGGAATGAGCAGTTCTTC
- - TRBJ2-3 TRBV11-3 14 CASSLVTVTDTQYF TGTGCCAGCAGCTTAGTCACCGTTACAGATACGCAGTATTTT
- - TRBJ2-7 TRBV11-2 16 CASSFGRGRGNYEQYF TGTGCCAGCAGCTTTGGTCGAGGTAGGGGGAACTACGAGCAGTACTTC
TRBD1 - TRBJ1-1 TRBV4-1 14 CASSHAGGGTEAFF TGCGCCAGCAGCCACGCAGGGGGCGGCACTGAAGCTTTCTTT
TRBD2 - TRBJ2-7 TRBV15 15 CATSSGTSGSYEQYF TGTGCCACCAGCAGTGGGACTAGCGGCTCTTACGAGCAGTACTTC
TRBD2 - TRBJ2-7 TRBV2 15 CASRVLAGAFGEQYF TGTGCCAGCAGAGTGCTAGCGGGAGCTTTTGGGGAGCAGTACTTC
- - TRBJ2-1 TRBV7-6 15 CASSLNGRSGNEQFF TGTGCCAGCAGCTTAAACGGACGATCAGGCAATGAGCAGTTCTTC
TRBD2 - TRBJ2-3 TRBV30 16 CAWSEGLAGELDTQYF TGTGCCTGGAGTGAGGGACTAGCGGGAGAGTTAGATACGCAGTATTTT
TRBD1 - TRBJ1-2 TRBV5-1 14 CASSFGQAVYGYTF TGCGCCAGCAGCTTCGGACAGGCCGTCTATGGCTACACCTTC
- few TRBJ2-7 TRBV11-2 11 CASGPGVRQYF TGTGCCAGCGGTCCAGGGGTAAGGCAGTACTTC
TRBD2 - TRBJ2-3 TRBV9 19 CASSDPAGGPISGTDTQYF TGTGCCAGCAGCGACCCTGCGGGAGGGCCCATCTCTGGCACAGATACGCAGTATTTT
- once TRBJ1-1 TRBV7-2 13 CASSLGSGTEAFF TGTGCCAGCAGCTTGGGCAGCGGAACTGAAGCTTTCTTT
- - TRBJ2-3 TRBV15 12 CATSRAADTQYF TGTGCCACCAGCAGGGCAGCAGATACGCAGTATTTT